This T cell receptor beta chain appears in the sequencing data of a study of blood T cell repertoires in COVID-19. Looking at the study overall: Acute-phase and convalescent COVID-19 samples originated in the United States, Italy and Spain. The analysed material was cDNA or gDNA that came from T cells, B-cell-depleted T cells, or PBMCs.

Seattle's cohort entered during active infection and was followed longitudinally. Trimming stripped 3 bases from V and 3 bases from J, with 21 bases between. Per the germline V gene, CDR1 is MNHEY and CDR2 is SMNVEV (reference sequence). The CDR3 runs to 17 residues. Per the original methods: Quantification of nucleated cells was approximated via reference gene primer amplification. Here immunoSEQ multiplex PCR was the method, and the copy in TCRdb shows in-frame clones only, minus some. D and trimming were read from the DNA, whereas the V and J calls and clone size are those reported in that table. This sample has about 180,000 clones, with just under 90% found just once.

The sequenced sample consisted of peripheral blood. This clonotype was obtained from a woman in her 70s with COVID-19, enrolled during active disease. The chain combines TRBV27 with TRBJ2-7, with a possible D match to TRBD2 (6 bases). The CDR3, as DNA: TGTGCCAGCAGTTTGTTTTTGGGGAGCAGGGAGGTCTACGAGCAGTACTTC. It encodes CASSLFLGSREVYEQYF.